This entry describes one TCR beta chain. Cohort assignment relied on participant-reported clinical history. Symptom resolution, clearance, or two negative PCRs marked donors in Cohort 3 as recovered. These data come from a study of blood T cell repertoires in COVID-19. Overall study context: Nucleic acid was either cDNA or gDNA, and it came from T cells, B-cell-depleted T cells, or PBMCs.

Clones were read by immunoSEQ multiplex PCR, and TCRdb kept only the in-frame ones, dropping some. Of about 380,000 clones listed, around 89% are singletons. The specimen was PBMCs or T cells enriched from blood (not recorded which). This clonotype was obtained from a woman younger than 35 who had recovered from COVID-19.

CDR3 sequence: CASSPPGNSPLHF. For the CDR3, the DNA is TGTGCCAGCAGCCCGCCGGGTAATTCACCCCTCCACTTT. The genes are TRBV11-2 and TRBJ1-6; D is ambiguous. Trimming removed 5 bases at V and 6 bases at J, with 8 bases between. Germline V gene sequence: CDR1 SGHAT, CDR2 FQNNGV. CDR3 length: 13 residues.